A selection of T cell receptor beta chains follows, all from one sample in a study of cytotoxic CD8 clonotypes in ibrutinib-treated CLL. Generated by immunoSEQ multiplex PCR, the TCRdb table keeps only in-frame clones and is missing some. The data show about 68,000 clones, with approximately 70% seen just once and 5.7% held by the top ten. Sequencing used PBMCs, obtained after 12 months of ibrutinib treatment. Source of these receptors: a human donor with chronic lymphocytic leukemia. CDR3s include the opening cysteine and the closing phenylalanine or tryptophan. Each record gives: V gene, D gene, J gene, clone size, CDR3 protein, CDR3 DNA. The D gene is left open where the match is weak. Clone size is not always given. Where it is, it says once, few, many or a class for expanded clones.

v_gene: TRBV18; d_gene: -; j_gene: TRBJ1-2; abundance: -; CDR3aa: CASSPPAGWDYGYTF; CDR3nt: TGTGCCAGCTCACCACCCGCAGGGTGGGACTATGGCTACACCTTC
v_gene: TRBV18; d_gene: TRBD2; j_gene: TRBJ2-1; abundance: few; CDR3aa: CASSAGLAYEQFF; CDR3nt: TGTGCCAGCTCGGCGGGACTAGCCTATGAGCAGTTCTTC
v_gene: TRBV5-4; d_gene: -; j_gene: TRBJ2-1; abundance: -; CDR3aa: CASTSVGYNEQFF; CDR3nt: TGTGCCAGCACCTCCGTGGGGTACAATGAGCAGTTCTTC
v_gene: TRBV16; d_gene: -; j_gene: TRBJ1-1; abundance: -; CDR3aa: CASSQMNRGEAFF; CDR3nt: TGTGCCAGCAGCCAAATGAATCGGGGTGAAGCTTTCTTT
v_gene: TRBV6-1; d_gene: -; j_gene: TRBJ1-6; abundance: -; CDR3aa: CASSEVAGVYNSPLHF; CDR3nt: TGTGCCAGCAGTGAAGTGGCGGGAGTCTATAATTCACCCCTCCACTTT
v_gene: TRBV4-1; d_gene: -; j_gene: TRBJ1-2; abundance: few; CDR3aa: CASSQINYGYTF; CDR3nt: TGCGCCAGCAGCCAGATAAACTATGGCTACACCTTC
v_gene: TRBV5-4; d_gene: -; j_gene: TRBJ1-1; abundance: -; CDR3aa: CASSLGGPGMNTEAFF; CDR3nt: TGTGCCAGCAGCTTGGGGGGCCCGGGGATGAACACTGAAGCTTTCTTT
v_gene: TRBV9; d_gene: TRBD1; j_gene: TRBJ1-2; abundance: -; CDR3aa: CASSVGDRDRGYTF; CDR3nt: TGTGCCAGCAGCGTAGGGGACAGGGATCGTGGCTACACCTTC
v_gene: TRBV6-5; d_gene: TRBD2; j_gene: TRBJ2-1; abundance: -; CDR3aa: CASSGGAPHNEQFF; CDR3nt: TGTGCCAGCAGCGGGGGGGCACCCCACAATGAGCAGTTCTTC
v_gene: TRBV25-1; d_gene: -; j_gene: TRBJ2-5; abundance: few; CDR3aa: CASRSSRTAPETQYF; CDR3nt: TGTGCCAGCAGGTCGTCCCGGACAGCACCAGAGACCCAGTACTTC
v_gene: TRBV5-5; d_gene: TRBD1; j_gene: TRBJ1-1; abundance: -; CDR3aa: CASSWSGGEVAFF; CDR3nt: TGTGCCAGCAGCTGGTCAGGGGGCGAGGTAGCTTTCTTT
v_gene: TRBV6-1; d_gene: -; j_gene: TRBJ2-7; abundance: -; CDR3aa: CASSEAGEGPYEQYF; CDR3nt: TGTGCCAGCAGTGAAGCGGGAGAGGGGCCCTACGAGCAGTACTTC
v_gene: TRBV28; d_gene: -; j_gene: TRBJ1-1; abundance: -; CDR3aa: CASSSGQPNTEAFF; CDR3nt: TGTGCCAGCAGTTCCGGGCAGCCGAACACTGAAGCTTTCTTT
v_gene: TRBV19; d_gene: -; j_gene: TRBJ2-7; abundance: once; CDR3aa: CASSIVRRPRHEQYF; CDR3nt: TGTGCCAGTAGTATAGTTCGGAGGCCGAGGCACGAGCAGTACTTC
v_gene: TRBV28; d_gene: -; j_gene: TRBJ1-2; abundance: -; CDR3aa: CASSLFARVAVGYTF; CDR3nt: TGTGCCAGCAGTTTATTCGCCAGGGTAGCGGTCGGCTACACCTTC
v_gene: TRBV30; d_gene: -; j_gene: TRBJ2-2; abundance: -; CDR3aa: CAWSVMVRGSGELFF; CDR3nt: TGTGCCTGGAGTGTTATGGTGAGGGGATCCGGGGAGCTGTTTTTT
v_gene: TRBV5-8; d_gene: TRBD1; j_gene: TRBJ2-7; abundance: -; CDR3aa: CASNTRQGSEQYF; CDR3nt: TGTGCCAGCAACACCAGACAGGGAAGCGAGCAGTACTTC
v_gene: TRBV19; d_gene: -; j_gene: TRBJ1-3; abundance: few; CDR3aa: CASSIAGRGGNTIYF; CDR3nt: TGTGCCAGTAGTATAGCGGGCCGCGGCGGAAACACCATATATTTT
v_gene: TRBV2; d_gene: TRBD2; j_gene: TRBJ2-7; abundance: few; CDR3aa: CASREGLALYEQYF; CDR3nt: TGTGCCAGCAGGGAGGGACTAGCGCTCTACGAGCAGTACTTC
v_gene: TRBV30; d_gene: TRBD1; j_gene: TRBJ1-6; abundance: -; CDR3aa: CAWTRTGEYSPLHF; CDR3nt: TGTGCCTGGACTCGGACAGGGGAATATTCACCCCTCCACTTT
v_gene: TRBV23-1; d_gene: TRBD1; j_gene: TRBJ2-7; abundance: medium-sized; CDR3aa: CASSQTGGEYEQYF; CDR3nt: TGCGCCAGCAGTCAGACAGGGGGCGAATACGAGCAGTACTTC
v_gene: TRBV18; d_gene: -; j_gene: TRBJ1-1; abundance: -; CDR3aa: CASSPGGGYTEAFF; CDR3nt: TGTGCCAGCTCACCAGGTGGGGGGTACACTGAAGCTTTCTTT
v_gene: TRBV7-2; d_gene: -; j_gene: TRBJ2-7; abundance: -; CDR3aa: CASSLVSQNTYEQYF; CDR3nt: TGTGCCAGCAGTTTGGTCAGCCAAAATACCTACGAGCAGTACTTC
v_gene: TRBV28; d_gene: TRBD1; j_gene: TRBJ2-2; abundance: -; CDR3aa: CASSFRTGVLRELFF; CDR3nt: TGTGCCAGCAGTTTCCGGACAGGGGTCTTGAGGGAGCTGTTTTTT
v_gene: TRBV6-1; d_gene: -; j_gene: TRBJ2-7; abundance: -; CDR3aa: CASRTVGIYEQYF; CDR3nt: TGTGCCAGCAGAACAGTAGGAATCTACGAGCAGTACTTC
v_gene: TRBV27; d_gene: TRBD1; j_gene: TRBJ2-5; abundance: -; CDR3aa: CASPDGTGPSQETQYF; CDR3nt: TGTGCCAGCCCTGACGGGACAGGGCCTTCACAAGAGACCCAGTACTTC
v_gene: TRBV7-2; d_gene: -; j_gene: TRBJ1-1; abundance: -; CDR3aa: CASSLLSRDRNTEAFF; CDR3nt: TGTGCCAGCAGCCTCCTCTCACGGGACCGGAACACTGAAGCTTTCTTT
v_gene: TRBV7-2; d_gene: -; j_gene: TRBJ2-7; abundance: -; CDR3aa: CASSLDVEAGFLYEQYF; CDR3nt: TGTGCCAGCAGCTTAGATGTCGAGGCAGGGTTCCTCTACGAGCAGTACTTC
v_gene: TRBV9; d_gene: -; j_gene: TRBJ2-7; abundance: once; CDR3aa: CASSVTHLSYEQYF; CDR3nt: TGTGCCAGCAGCGTCACCCACCTCTCCTACGAGCAGTACTTC
v_gene: TRBV4-3; d_gene: -; j_gene: TRBJ1-6; abundance: -; CDR3aa: CASSRTVQGKNSPLHF; CDR3nt: TGCGCCAGCAGCCGGACGGTACAGGGAAAGAATTCACCCCTCCACTTT
v_gene: TRBV7-7; d_gene: -; j_gene: TRBJ2-2; abundance: few; CDR3aa: CASSSGLGTGELFF; CDR3nt: TGTGCCAGCAGCTCCGGTTTGGGAACCGGGGAGCTGTTTTTT
v_gene: TRBV7-2; d_gene: -; j_gene: TRBJ1-4; abundance: once; CDR3aa: CASRSSEKLFF; CDR3nt: TGTGCCAGCAGGTCGTCTGAAAAACTGTTTTTT
v_gene: TRBV6-5; d_gene: -; j_gene: TRBJ1-5; abundance: -; CDR3aa: CASSPTASNQPQHF; CDR3nt: TGTGCCAGCAGTCCTACAGCGAGCAATCAGCCCCAGCATTTT
v_gene: TRBV5-3; d_gene: -; j_gene: TRBJ1-5; abundance: -; CDR3aa: CARSLFRGAFDQPQHF; CDR3nt: TGTGCCAGAAGCTTGTTTCGGGGGGCCTTCGATCAGCCCCAGCATTTT
v_gene: TRBV5-4; d_gene: TRBD1; j_gene: TRBJ1-2; abundance: once; CDR3aa: CASSSTGTGDGYTF; CDR3nt: TGTGCCAGCAGCTCTACCGGGACAGGGGATGGCTACACCTTC
v_gene: TRBV7-2; d_gene: -; j_gene: TRBJ1-2; abundance: few; CDR3aa: CASSRTKGYGYTF; CDR3nt: TGTGCCAGCAGCCGGACCAAGGGCTATGGCTACACCTTC
v_gene: TRBV11-3; d_gene: TRBD1; j_gene: TRBJ2-7; abundance: -; CDR3aa: CASSPGTESYEQYF; CDR3nt: TGTGCCAGCAGCCCCGGGACAGAATCCTACGAGCAGTACTTC
v_gene: TRBV7-3; d_gene: -; j_gene: TRBJ2-2; abundance: -; CDR3aa: CASSGTPGAGELFF; CDR3nt: TGTGCCAGCTCCGGGACCCCGGGCGCCGGGGAGCTGTTTTTT
v_gene: TRBV30; d_gene: -; j_gene: TRBJ2-2; abundance: -; CDR3aa: CAWSDPRPPRTGELFF; CDR3nt: TGTGCCTGGAGCGACCCTAGACCACCCAGAACCGGGGAGCTGTTTTTT
v_gene: TRBV9; d_gene: TRBD2; j_gene: TRBJ2-1; abundance: -; CDR3aa: CASSGGGGTSGLEQFF; CDR3nt: TGTGCCAGCAGCGGCGGGGGGGGGACTAGCGGACTTGAGCAGTTCTTC
v_gene: TRBV5-1; d_gene: -; j_gene: TRBJ2-3; abundance: -; CDR3aa: CASSLSGGGTDTQYF; CDR3nt: TGCGCCAGCAGCTTATCCGGGGGAGGCACAGATACGCAGTATTTT
v_gene: TRBV7-2; d_gene: -; j_gene: TRBJ1-1; abundance: -; CDR3aa: CASSLAHLNTEAFF; CDR3nt: TGTGCCAGCAGTTTAGCCCACCTGAACACTGAAGCTTTCTTT
v_gene: TRBV5-5; d_gene: -; j_gene: TRBJ2-3; abundance: -; CDR3aa: CASSRGDTQYF; CDR3nt: TGTGCCAGCAGCCGGGGGGATACGCAGTATTTT
v_gene: TRBV2; d_gene: TRBD1; j_gene: TRBJ2-3; abundance: few; CDR3aa: CASTLQGVSTDTQYF; CDR3nt: TGTGCCAGCACTCTACAGGGGGTAAGCACAGATACGCAGTATTTT
v_gene: TRBV5-6; d_gene: TRBD1; j_gene: TRBJ2-4; abundance: -; CDR3aa: CASSFRGQTLATRFQYF; CDR3nt: TGTGCCAGCAGCTTTAGGGGACAGACCTTAGCTACAAGGTTTCAGTACTTC
v_gene: TRBV4-3; d_gene: -; j_gene: TRBJ2-1; abundance: -; CDR3aa: CASSQVTLYSYNEQFF; CDR3nt: TGCGCCAGCAGCCAAGTTACACTCTACTCCTACAATGAGCAGTTCTTC
v_gene: TRBV15; d_gene: -; j_gene: TRBJ2-5; abundance: -; CDR3aa: CATSRGGPSQETQYF; CDR3nt: TGTGCCACCAGCAGAGGGGGACCCAGCCAAGAGACCCAGTACTTC
v_gene: TRBV2; d_gene: TRBD1; j_gene: TRBJ1-2; abundance: -; CDR3aa: CASSVQGTGGGGYTF; CDR3nt: TGTGCCAGCAGTGTCCAAGGGACAGGGGGCGGCGGCTACACCTTC
v_gene: TRBV7-9; d_gene: -; j_gene: TRBJ2-5; abundance: -; CDR3aa: CASSLDRSETQYF; CDR3nt: TGTGCCAGCAGCTTAGACAGGTCAGAGACCCAGTACTTC
v_gene: TRBV18; d_gene: -; j_gene: TRBJ2-7; abundance: -; CDR3aa: CASSLNYEQYF; CDR3nt: TGTGCCAGCTCCCTTAACTACGAGCAGTACTTC
v_gene: TRBV9; d_gene: -; j_gene: TRBJ1-6; abundance: few; CDR3aa: CASSGGSGTPLHF; CDR3nt: TGTGCCAGCAGCGGGGGTTCAGGGACACCCCTCCACTTT
v_gene: TRBV29-1; d_gene: -; j_gene: TRBJ2-3; abundance: -; CDR3aa: CSAPHLATDTQYF; CDR3nt: TGCAGCGCTCCCCACTTAGCGACAGATACGCAGTATTTT
v_gene: TRBV20-1; d_gene: -; j_gene: TRBJ2-1; abundance: few; CDR3aa: CSALRGEQFF; CDR3nt: TGCAGTGCTTTACGTGGGGAGCAGTTCTTC
v_gene: TRBV7-7; d_gene: -; j_gene: TRBJ2-5; abundance: -; CDR3aa: CASSPRTGETQYF; CDR3nt: TGTGCCAGCAGCCCCCGTACGGGGGAGACCCAGTACTTC
v_gene: TRBV7-9; d_gene: -; j_gene: TRBJ1-6; abundance: few; CDR3aa: CASSPTIGLLDNSPLHF; CDR3nt: TGTGCCAGCAGCCCCACCATAGGTCTTTTGGATAATTCACCCCTCCACTTT
v_gene: TRBV27; d_gene: -; j_gene: TRBJ2-7; abundance: -; CDR3aa: CASSLWYCEQYF; CDR3nt: TGTGCCAGCAGTTTATGGTATTGCGAGCAGTACTTC
v_gene: TRBV1; d_gene: -; j_gene: TRBJ2-7; abundance: -; CDR3aa: CTSSLTLYGTSGIYEQYF; CDR3nt: TGCACCAGCAGCCTGACCTTGTACGGGACTAGCGGGATCTACGAGCAGTACTTC
v_gene: TRBV28; d_gene: -; j_gene: TRBJ1-1; abundance: -; CDR3aa: CASNPGGRGEAFF; CDR3nt: TGTGCCAGCAACCCGGGAGGGAGGGGTGAAGCTTTCTTT
v_gene: TRBV7-9; d_gene: -; j_gene: TRBJ2-3; abundance: -; CDR3aa: CASSKRRQGGNTDTQYF; CDR3nt: TGTGCCAGCAGCAAAAGGCGACAGGGCGGGAACACAGATACGCAGTATTTT